A single sample is the source of the 17 T cell receptor beta chains below, sequenced in a study of T-cell reconstitution after alpha-beta-depleted transplantation in children. Unique molecular identifiers featured in how the TCRbeta library was prepared. TCRdb recomputed calls from the PCR reads with MiXCR, one row per CDR3 protein. This table has about 100,000 distinct CDR3 sequences, 4.5% to 7.5% appearing once. The input for sequencing was PBMCs, mostly from graft donor cells, taken 60 days after TCRalphabeta/CD19-depleted stem cell transplant. These receptors were collected from a female patient aged 2-15 years who had a stem cell transplant for Fanconi anemia, so the T cells may come from the graft donor.

This chain links TRBV20-1 with TRBJ2-5; D gene ambiguous. The CDR3 extends over 14 amino acids. The V gene lost 1 base and the J gene lost 4 bases, with 13 bases spanning the gap. CDR1 and CDR2 (germline): DFQATT, SNEGSKA (reference sequence). The CDR3 is CSARVSNRPETQYF. CDR3 sequence (DNA): TGCAGTGCTAGAGTTTCCAATCGCCCAGAGACCCAGTACTTC.

This chain uses TRBV25-1 with TRBJ2-7, with a weak D call TRBD1 (5 bases). Looked up from germline, CDR1 is MGHDK and CDR2 is SYGVNS. V was shortened by 2 bases and J by 7 bases, with 15 bases between the two germline ends. CDR3 size: 14 residues. CDR3 region: CASSELKQDKEQYF. The CDR3 DNA follows: TGTGCCAGCAGTGAACTGAAACAGGACAAAGAGCAGTACTTC.

The chain uses TRBV20-1 and TRBJ2-7, with unresolved D. Trimming took 0 bases from V and 2 from J, leaving 5 bases between them. The germline gives CDR1 DFQATT, CDR2 SNEGSKA (reference sequence). This CDR3 is 12 amino acids long. CDR3 region: CSAREAPYEQYF. Here the CDR3 DNA reads TGCAGTGCTAGAGAAGCCCCCTACGAGCAGTACTTC.

This clonotype occurred many times. The chain has TRBV29-1 and TRBJ2-2, with 11 nucleotides matching TRBD2. Trimming cost V 6 bases and J 6 bases; bases outside gene matches: 6. The germline gives CDR1 SQVTM, CDR2 ANQGSEA. CDR3 length: 14 amino acids. DNA of the CDR3: TGCAGCGTCGAGGTAGCGGGAGGGCCCGGGGAGCTGTTTTTT. Residues: CSVEVAGGPGELFF.

This clonotype was observed at least ten times. The chain uses TRBV4-1 and TRBJ2-1, with D possibly being TRBD2 (5 bases). Deletions cut 4 bases from V and 6 bases from J, with 16 bases between. This CDR3 contains 15 residues. CDR1 and CDR2 from the germline V gene are MGHRA and YSYEKL. CDR3 nucleotides: TGCGCCAGCAGCCGCCGGGATTCCCTGGGCAATGAGCAGTTCTTC. Protein: CASSRRDSLGNEQFF.

This clonotype was detected ten times or more. The rearrangement uses TRBV3-1 and TRBJ2-1; perhaps TRBD2 as D (6 bases). Germline loops: CDR1 LGHDT, CDR2 YNNKEL (reference sequence). The V and J ends lost 4 bases and 2 bases respectively, with 15 bases between them. The CDR3 runs 16 residues. The CDR3 protein is CASSRSGGTTYNEQFF. In DNA, the CDR3 is TGTGCCAGCAGCCGGTCGGGCGGGACGACCTACAATGAGCAGTTCTTC.

This clonotype was recorded a few times. V usage is TRBV28 and J usage is TRBJ1-2, with D perhaps TRBD1 (5 bases). Trimming cost V 5 bases and J 7 bases, with 20 bases left between them. CDR1 and CDR2 (germline): MDHEN, SYDVKM. This CDR3 has 15 amino acids. The CDR3 DNA is TGTGCCAGCAGTAAAACAACGCAGGGAATGGGTGGCTACACCTTC. Residues: CASSKTTQGMGGYTF.

This clonotype was found many times. The chain couples TRBV5-1 to TRBJ2-3; 12 positions match TRBD2. The CDR3 runs 16 residues. Unmatched junction bases numbered 8, after V lost 5 bases and J lost 4 bases. Germline V gene lookup returns CDR1 SGHRS and CDR2 YFSETQ. The chain's CDR3 is CASSWTSGEGPDTQYF. DNA for the CDR3: TGCGCCAGCAGTTGGACTAGCGGGGAGGGTCCAGATACGCAGTATTTT.

This clonotype was seen at least ten times. This chain connects TRBV6-1 to TRBJ2-1; 10 bases are shared with TRBD2. From germline, CDR1 is MNHNS and CDR2 SASEGT. The junction had 12 bases not matched to a gene; V was cut back by 6 bases and J by 7 bases. The CDR3 length is 16 residues. Here the CDR3 reads CASRPLLAGEGNEQFF. The CDR3 nucleotides read TGTGCCAGCAGACCCCTCCTAGCGGGAGAGGGTAATGAGCAGTTCTTC.

This clonotype was seen more than once but under ten times. The rearrangement joins TRBV13 to TRBJ1-1, with 8 bases identical to TRBD1. CDR3 length equals 18 residues. The V and J ends lost 7 bases and 4 bases, in that order; junction bases with no gene match: 20. CDR1 PRHDT and CDR2 FYEKMQ come from the germline V gene (reference sequence). Written as DNA, the CDR3 is TGTGCCAGCACCCTACTTCTCGGACAGGGAGGTTGGGGCACTGAAGCTTTCTTT. It is translated as CASTLLLGQGGWGTEAFF. Based on the CDR3 plus reference TRBV13 and TRBJ1-1, the full variable domain is AAGVIQSPRHLIKEKRETATLKCYPIPRHDTVYWYQQGPGQDPQFLISFYEKMQSDKGSIPDRFSAQQFSDYHSELNMSSLELGDSALYFCASTLLLGQGGWGTEAFFGQGTRLTVV.

The J gene is TRBJ1-2, the V gene TRBV5-1, with TRBD1 matching 7 bases. Germline CDR1 is SGHRS and CDR2 is YFSETQ. J lost 7 bases, V lost 1 base, and 4 bases had no gene match. The CDR3 sequence is 13 residues long. The CDR3 protein is CASSLKGGGGYTF. The CDR3, as DNA: TGCGCCAGCAGCTTGAAAGGGGGCGGTGGCTACACCTTC.

This clonotype was detected ten times or more. The chain recombines TRBV10-3 with TRBJ2-1; tentatively, D is TRBD2 (6 bases). CDR3 length equals 13 residues. V dropped 1 base and J dropped 7 bases, with 8 bases sitting between them. In germline, CDR1 is ENHRY, CDR2 SYGVKD. This CDR3 is CAISEYRGNEQFF. The CDR3 nucleotides read TGTGCCATCAGTGAGTACCGGGGGAATGAGCAGTTCTTC.

This clonotype was seen ten or more times. The CDR3 protein is CASSRSRGINYGYTF. CDR3 coding DNA: TGTGCCAGCAGCCGATCCAGGGGGATCAACTATGGCTACACCTTC. The chain employs TRBV11-2 and TRBJ1-2; 7 bases map to TRBD1. This CDR3 is 15 amino acids long. CDR1 and CDR2 (germline): SGHAT, FQNNGV. The J segment lost 2 bases and the V segment lost 5 bases, leaving 8 bases of the junction unmatched.

This clonotype has a count of ten or more. The J gene is TRBJ2-1, the V gene TRBV9; D call uncertain. Trimming took 1 base from V and 1 from J, leaving 6 bases between them. Germline loops: CDR1 SGDLS, CDR2 YYNGEE. This CDR3 contains 14 residues. The CDR3 sequence: CASSVSASYNEQFF. For the CDR3, the DNA is TGTGCCAGCAGCGTAAGCGCATCCTACAATGAGCAGTTCTTC.

This clonotype was detected many times. The chain carries TRBV7-3 and TRBJ2-7; TRBD1 aligns across 10 bases. V shed 5 bases and J 3 bases; nucleotides not matched to a gene: 4. Germline V gene data show CDR1 as SGHTA and CDR2 as FQGTGA. The CDR3 is made up of 14 amino acids. CDR3 sequence: CASSPRTGGYEQYF. Written as DNA, the CDR3 is TGTGCCAGCAGCCCAAGGACAGGGGGCTACGAGCAGTACTTC.

This clonotype was seen repeatedly, ten times or more. The chain combines TRBV20-1 with TRBJ1-2; 7 nucleotides line up with TRBD1. The V gene end was trimmed by 6 bases and the J gene end by 3 bases; junction bases not matched to a gene: 4. The CDR3 length is 12 residues. CDR1 and CDR2 (germline): DFQATT, SNEGSKA (reference sequence). The CDR3 DNA follows: TGCAGTGCGCGACAGGGAGACTATGGCTACACCTTC. This sequence encodes CSARQGDYGYTF.

This clonotype was detected once. The chain carries TRBV10-1 and TRBJ2-7, with no clear D. Germline V gives CDR1 WNHNN, CDR2 SYGVQD (reference sequence). This CDR3 is 15 amino acids long. Trimming stripped 5 bases from V and 3 bases from J, with 17 bases between. The CDR3 region is CASSYLEQIRYEQYF. CDR3 nucleotide sequence: TGCGCCAGCAGTTACCTTGAACAGATCCGCTACGAGCAGTACTTC.